The 2 T cell receptor beta chains below come from one sample, sequenced in a study of molecular identifiers for immune sequencing clone quantification. TCRdb re-called the PCR reads with MiXCR, one entry per CDR3 protein. This sample has tens of thousands of distinct CDR3 sequences; almost 25% occur once, and the top ten carry approximately 1.9%. The specimen was naive CD8+ T cells from blood, with Jurkat cell RNA spiked in. Subset here: FACS-sorted CD8+CD4-CCR7+CD45RA+ naive T cells. The receptors here all came from a human donor in good health. Some libraries in this study had Jurkat cell RNA spiked in.

This clonotype has at least ten counts. The chain recombines TRBV4-3 with TRBJ2-1, with 8 bases fitting TRBD2. Trimming cost V 0 bases and J 6 bases; bases outside gene matches: 13. The germline gives CDR1 LGHNA, CDR2 YSLEER. The CDR3 loop spans 18 amino acids. The DNA for the CDR3 is TGCGCCAGCAGCCAAGATGGGATAGCGGGATCTAGGGCCAATGAGCAGTTCTTC. Its translation: CASSQDGIAGSRANEQFF.

This clonotype has at least ten counts. V is TRBV5-1 and J is TRBJ1-5, with D unclear. The CDR3 sequence is 17 residues long. V lost 0 bases and J 2 bases, leaving 15 bases between the germline ends. CDR1 SGHRS and CDR2 YFSETQ come from the germline V gene. CDR3 DNA: TGCGCCAGCAGCTTGGGTGGCTCGGATTTTGGCAATCAGCCCCAGCATTTT. Its protein product is CASSLGGSDFGNQPQHF. Full variable domain (missing parts from reference TRBV5-1 and TRBJ1-5): KAGVTQTPRYLIKTRGQQVTLSCSPISGHRSVSWYQQTPGQGLQFLFEYFSETQRNKGNFPGRFSGRQFSNSRSEMNVSTLELGDSALYLCASSLGGSDFGNQPQHFGDGTRLSIL.